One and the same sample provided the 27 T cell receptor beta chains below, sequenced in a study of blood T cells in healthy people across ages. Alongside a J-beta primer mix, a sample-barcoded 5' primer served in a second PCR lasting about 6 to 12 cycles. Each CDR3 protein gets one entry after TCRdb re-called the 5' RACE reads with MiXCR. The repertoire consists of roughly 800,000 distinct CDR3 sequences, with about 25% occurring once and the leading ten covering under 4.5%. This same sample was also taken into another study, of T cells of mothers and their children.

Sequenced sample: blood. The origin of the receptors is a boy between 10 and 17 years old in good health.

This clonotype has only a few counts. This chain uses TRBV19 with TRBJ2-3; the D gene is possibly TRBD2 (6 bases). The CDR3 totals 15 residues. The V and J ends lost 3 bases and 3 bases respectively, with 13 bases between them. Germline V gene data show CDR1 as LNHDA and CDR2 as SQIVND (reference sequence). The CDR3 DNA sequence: TGTGCCAGTAGTATTTGGGGGGAAACGACAGATACGCAGTATTTT. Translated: CASSIWGETTDTQYF.

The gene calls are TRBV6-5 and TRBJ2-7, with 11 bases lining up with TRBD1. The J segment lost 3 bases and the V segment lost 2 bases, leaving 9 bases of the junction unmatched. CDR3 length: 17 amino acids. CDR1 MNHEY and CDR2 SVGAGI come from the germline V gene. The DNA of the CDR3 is TGTGCCAGCAGTTACGTCTCCGGGACAGGGGGGAACTACGAGCAGTACTTC. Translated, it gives CASSYVSGTGGNYEQYF.

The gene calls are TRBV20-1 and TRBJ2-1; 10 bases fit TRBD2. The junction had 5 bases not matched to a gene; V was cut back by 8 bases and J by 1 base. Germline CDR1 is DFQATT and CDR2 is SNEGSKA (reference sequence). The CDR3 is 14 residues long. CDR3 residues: CSQIAGGSYNEQFF. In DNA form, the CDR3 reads TGCAGTCAAATAGCGGGAGGATCCTACAATGAGCAGTTCTTC.

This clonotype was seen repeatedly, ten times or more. The CDR3 region has the DNA TGTGCCAGCACCCCGGGGGAGACCCAGTACTTC. Translated, it gives CASTPGETQYF. The chain combines TRBV3-1 with TRBJ2-5; perhaps TRBD2 as D (5 bases). V lost 7 bases and J 5 bases, leaving 8 bases between the germline ends. The CDR3 consists of 11 residues. Per germline, CDR1 LGHDT and CDR2 YNNKEL (reference sequence).

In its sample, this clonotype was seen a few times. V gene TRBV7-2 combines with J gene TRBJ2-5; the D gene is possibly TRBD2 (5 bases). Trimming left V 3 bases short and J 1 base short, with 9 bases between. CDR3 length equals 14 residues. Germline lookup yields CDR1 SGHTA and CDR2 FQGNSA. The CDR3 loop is CASSFWRTQETQYF. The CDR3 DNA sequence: TGTGCCAGCAGCTTTTGGAGGACCCAAGAGACCCAGTACTTC.

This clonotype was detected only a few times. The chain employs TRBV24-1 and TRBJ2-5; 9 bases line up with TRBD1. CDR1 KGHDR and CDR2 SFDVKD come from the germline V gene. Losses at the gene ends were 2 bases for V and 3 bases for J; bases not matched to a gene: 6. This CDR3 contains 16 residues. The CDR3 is CATSDSPGQGEETQYF. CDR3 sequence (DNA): TGTGCCACCAGTGATTCCCCGGGACAGGGAGAAGAGACCCAGTACTTC.

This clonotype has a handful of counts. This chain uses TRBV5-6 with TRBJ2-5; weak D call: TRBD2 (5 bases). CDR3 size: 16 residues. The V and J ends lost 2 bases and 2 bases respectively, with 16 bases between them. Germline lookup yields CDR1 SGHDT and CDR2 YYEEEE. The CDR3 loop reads CASSLEAERYQETQYF. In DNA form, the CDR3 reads TGTGCCAGCAGCTTAGAAGCGGAACGGTATCAAGAGACCCAGTACTTC.

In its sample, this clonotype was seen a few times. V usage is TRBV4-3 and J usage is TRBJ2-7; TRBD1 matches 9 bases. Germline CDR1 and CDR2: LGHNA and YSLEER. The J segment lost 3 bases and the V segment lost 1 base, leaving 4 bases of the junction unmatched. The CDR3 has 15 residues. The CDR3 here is CASSQVAGQGYEQYF. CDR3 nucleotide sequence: TGCGCCAGCAGCCAAGTGGCGGGACAGGGCTACGAGCAGTACTTC.

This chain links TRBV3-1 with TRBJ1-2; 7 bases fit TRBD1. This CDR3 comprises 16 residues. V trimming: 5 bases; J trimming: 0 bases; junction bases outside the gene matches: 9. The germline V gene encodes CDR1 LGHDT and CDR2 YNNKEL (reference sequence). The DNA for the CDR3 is TGTGCCAGCAGCTCTCCGGGACAGTTTTCTAACTATGGCTACACCTTC. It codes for CASSSPGQFSNYGYTF.

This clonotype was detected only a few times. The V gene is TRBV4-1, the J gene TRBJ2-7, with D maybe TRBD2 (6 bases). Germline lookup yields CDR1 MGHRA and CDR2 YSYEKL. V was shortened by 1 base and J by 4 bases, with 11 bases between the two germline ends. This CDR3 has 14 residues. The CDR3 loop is CASSQAGEWYEQYF. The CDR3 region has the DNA TGCGCCAGCAGCCAAGCGGGAGAATGGTACGAGCAGTACTTC.

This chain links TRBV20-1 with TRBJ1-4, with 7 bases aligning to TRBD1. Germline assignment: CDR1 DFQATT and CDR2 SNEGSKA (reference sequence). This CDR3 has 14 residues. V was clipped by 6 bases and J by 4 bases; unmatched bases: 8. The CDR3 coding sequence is TGCAGTGCAATTCTCGACAGGGATAATGAAAAACTGTTTTTT. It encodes CSAILDRDNEKLFF.

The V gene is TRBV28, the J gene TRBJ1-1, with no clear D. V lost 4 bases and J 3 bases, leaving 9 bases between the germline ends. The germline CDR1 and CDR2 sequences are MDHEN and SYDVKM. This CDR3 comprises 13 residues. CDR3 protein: CASSWTIYTEAFF. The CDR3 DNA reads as TGTGCCAGCAGTTGGACCATCTACACTGAAGCTTTCTTT. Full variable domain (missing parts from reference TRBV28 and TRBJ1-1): DVKVTQSSRYLVKRTGEKVFLECVQDMDHENMFWYRQDPGLGLRLIYFSYDVKMKEKGDIPEGYSVSREKKERFSLILESASTNQTSMYLCASSWTIYTEAFFGQGTRLTVV.

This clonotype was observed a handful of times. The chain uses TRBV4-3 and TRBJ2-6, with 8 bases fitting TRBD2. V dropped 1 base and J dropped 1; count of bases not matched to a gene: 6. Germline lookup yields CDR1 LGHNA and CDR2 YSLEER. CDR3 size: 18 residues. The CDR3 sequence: CASSQVGGGPSGANVLTF. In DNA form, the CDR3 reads TGCGCCAGCAGCCAAGTAGGCGGGGGGCCTTCTGGGGCCAACGTCCTGACTTTC.

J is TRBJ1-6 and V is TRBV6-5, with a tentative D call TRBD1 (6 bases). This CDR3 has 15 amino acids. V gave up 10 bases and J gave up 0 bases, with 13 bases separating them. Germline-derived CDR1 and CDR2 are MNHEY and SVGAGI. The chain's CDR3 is CATQRGSSYNSPLHF. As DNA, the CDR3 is TGTGCCACCCAGAGGGGGAGCTCCTATAATTCACCCCTCCACTTT.

The CDR3 here is CASSFGQINNSPLHF. CDR3 DNA: TGTGCCAGCAGTTTCGGACAGATCAATAATTCACCCCTCCACTTT. The chain carries TRBV28 and TRBJ1-6, with TRBD1 as a possible D gene (6 bases). Germline CDR1 is MDHEN and CDR2 is SYDVKM. V was clipped by 3 bases and J by 5 bases, with 11 bases between them. The CDR3 is 15 amino acids.

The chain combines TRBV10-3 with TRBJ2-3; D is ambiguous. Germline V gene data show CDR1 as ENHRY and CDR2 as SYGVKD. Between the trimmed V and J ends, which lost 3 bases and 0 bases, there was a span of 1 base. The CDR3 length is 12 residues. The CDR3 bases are TGTGCCATCAGTGATAGCACAGATACGCAGTATTTT. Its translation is CAISDSTDTQYF.

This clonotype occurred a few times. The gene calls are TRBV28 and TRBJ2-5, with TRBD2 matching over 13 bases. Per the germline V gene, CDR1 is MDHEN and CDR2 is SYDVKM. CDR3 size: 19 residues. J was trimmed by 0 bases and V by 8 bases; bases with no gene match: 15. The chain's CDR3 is CASGPDRTSGGPYQETQYF. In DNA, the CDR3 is TGTGCCAGCGGACCGGATCGGACTAGCGGGGGCCCGTACCAAGAGACCCAGTACTTC.

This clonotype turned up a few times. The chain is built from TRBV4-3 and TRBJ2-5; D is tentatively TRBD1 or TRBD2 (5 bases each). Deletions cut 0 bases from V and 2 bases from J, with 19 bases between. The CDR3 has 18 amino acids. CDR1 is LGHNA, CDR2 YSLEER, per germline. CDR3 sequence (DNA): TGCGCCAGCAGCCAAGAGAGCAGACAGCGAGGGTTTCAAGAGACCCAGTACTTC. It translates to CASSQESRQRGFQETQYF.

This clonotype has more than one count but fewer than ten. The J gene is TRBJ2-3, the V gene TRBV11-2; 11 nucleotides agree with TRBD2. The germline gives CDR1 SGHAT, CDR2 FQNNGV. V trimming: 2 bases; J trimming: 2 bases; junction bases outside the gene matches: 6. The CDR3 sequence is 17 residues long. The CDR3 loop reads CASSLLGLADFTDTQYF. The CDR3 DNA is TGTGCCAGCAGCTTATTGGGACTAGCGGATTTCACAGATACGCAGTATTTT.

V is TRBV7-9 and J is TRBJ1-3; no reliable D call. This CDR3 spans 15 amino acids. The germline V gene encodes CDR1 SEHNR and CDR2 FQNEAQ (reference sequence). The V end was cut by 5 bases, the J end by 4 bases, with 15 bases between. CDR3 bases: TGTGCCAGCAGCGTATTTGGACCGCGGGGAAACACCATATATTTT. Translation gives CASSVFGPRGNTIYF.

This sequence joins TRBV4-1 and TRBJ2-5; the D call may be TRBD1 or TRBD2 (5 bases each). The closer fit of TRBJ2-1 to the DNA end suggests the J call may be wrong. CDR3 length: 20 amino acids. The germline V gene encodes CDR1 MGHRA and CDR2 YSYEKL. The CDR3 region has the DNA TGCGCCAGCAGCCAAGATAGGGACCTGTTTAGCCCGGGTGGATACAATGAGCAGTTCTTC. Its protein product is CASSQDRDLFSPGGYNEQFF.

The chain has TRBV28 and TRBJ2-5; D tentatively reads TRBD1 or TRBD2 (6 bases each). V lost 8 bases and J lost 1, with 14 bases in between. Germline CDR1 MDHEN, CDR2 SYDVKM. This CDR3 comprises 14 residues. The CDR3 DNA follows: TGTGCCAGCTTGGGAGGACAGTTCCAAGAGACCCAGTACTTC. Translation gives CASLGGQFQETQYF.

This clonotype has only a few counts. The CDR3 coding sequence is TGTGCCAGCAGACCTAGGGACAGGTTTCAAGAGACCCAGTACTTC. Translation: CASRPRDRFQETQYF. The J gene is TRBJ2-5, the V gene TRBV28, with TRBD1 matching over 8 bases. Trimming took 6 bases from V and 2 from J; bases not matched to a gene: 8. Germline CDR1 is MDHEN and CDR2 is SYDVKM. The CDR3 spans 15 residues.

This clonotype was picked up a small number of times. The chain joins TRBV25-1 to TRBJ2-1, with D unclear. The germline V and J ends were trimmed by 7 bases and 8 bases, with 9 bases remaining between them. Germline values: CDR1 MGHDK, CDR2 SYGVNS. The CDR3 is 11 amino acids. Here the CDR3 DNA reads TGTGCCAGCACGAGAAAGGATGAGCAGTTCTTC. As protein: CASTRKDEQFF.

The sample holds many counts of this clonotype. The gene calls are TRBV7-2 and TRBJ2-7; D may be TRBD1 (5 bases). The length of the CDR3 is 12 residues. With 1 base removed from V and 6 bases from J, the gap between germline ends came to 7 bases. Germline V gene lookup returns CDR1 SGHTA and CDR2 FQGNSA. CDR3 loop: CASSLGGVEQYF. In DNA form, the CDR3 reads TGTGCCAGCAGCTTAGGGGGCGTCGAGCAGTACTTC.

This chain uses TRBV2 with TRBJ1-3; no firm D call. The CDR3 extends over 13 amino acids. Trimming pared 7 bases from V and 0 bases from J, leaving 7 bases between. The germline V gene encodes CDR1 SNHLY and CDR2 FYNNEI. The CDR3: CASTQRSGNTIYF. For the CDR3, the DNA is TGTGCCAGCACACAGCGCTCTGGAAACACCATATATTTT. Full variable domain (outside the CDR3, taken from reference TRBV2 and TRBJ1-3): EPEVTQTPSHQVTQMGQEVILRCVPISNHLYFYWYRQILGQKVEFLVSFYNNEISEKSEIFDDQFSVERPDGSNFTLKIRSTKLEDSAMYFCASTQRSGNTIYFGEGSWLTVV.

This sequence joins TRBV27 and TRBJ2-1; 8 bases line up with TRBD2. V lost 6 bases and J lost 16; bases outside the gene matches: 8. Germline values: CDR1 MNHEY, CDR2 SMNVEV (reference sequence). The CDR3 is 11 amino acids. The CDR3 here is CASRIGGRCFF. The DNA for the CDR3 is TGTGCCAGCAGAATCGGCGGGAGGTGCTTCTTC.